Included here is one T cell receptor beta chain sequence, with context. Its matching antigen is unknown. With V trimmed by 5 bases and J by 4 bases, 5 bases remained unmatched. The CDR3 has 17 amino acids. Looked up from germline, CDR1 is SGHTA and CDR2 is FQGNSA. This specimen belongs to a study of radiotherapy plus CTLA-4 blockade in lung cancer. Across the study: Disease control reached less than 40%, with objective responses in less than 20%.

Clones were sequenced by immunoSEQ multiplex PCR, and TCRdb holds only the in-frame ones, with some missing. This sample carries more than 60,000 clones, roughly four fifths of them seen once, and the ten largest clones take approximately 2.8%. General study findings and limits: Reportedly, early blood T cell clone dynamics best predicted response, with interferon-beta. Expansion of tumor-derived TCR clones was observed in blood after radiotherapy plus ipilimumab.

The genes are TRBV7-2 and TRBJ2-2; 15 bases line up with TRBD2. This specimen consisted of peripheral blood, obtained from a patient treated with radiotherapy plus ipilimumab. The TCR originated in a human donor with non-small cell lung cancer who had a complete response to radiotherapy plus ipilimumab. The CDR3 is CASSQGLAGGVTGELFF. CDR3 DNA: TGTGCCAGCAGCCAGGGACTAGCGGGGGGTGTCACCGGGGAGCTGTTTTTT. Based on the CDR3 plus reference TRBV7-2 and TRBJ2-2, the full variable domain is GAGVSQSPSNKVTEKGKDVELRCDPISGHTALYWYRQSLGQGLEFLIYFQGNSAPDKSGLPSDRFSAERTGGSVSTLTIQRTQQEDSAVYLCASSQGLAGGVTGELFFGEGSRLTVL.